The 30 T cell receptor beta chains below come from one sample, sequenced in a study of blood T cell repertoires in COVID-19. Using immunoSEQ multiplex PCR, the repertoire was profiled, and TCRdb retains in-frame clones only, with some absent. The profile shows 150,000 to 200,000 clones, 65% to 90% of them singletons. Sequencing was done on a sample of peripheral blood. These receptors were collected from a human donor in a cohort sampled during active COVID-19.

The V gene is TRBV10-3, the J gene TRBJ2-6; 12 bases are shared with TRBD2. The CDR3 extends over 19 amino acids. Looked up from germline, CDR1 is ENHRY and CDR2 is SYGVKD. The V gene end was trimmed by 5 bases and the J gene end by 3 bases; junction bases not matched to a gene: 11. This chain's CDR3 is CAISSVLAGGPGGANVLTF. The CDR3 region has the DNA TGTGCCATCAGTTCCGTACTAGCGGGGGGACCGGGTGGGGCCAACGTCCTGACTTTC.

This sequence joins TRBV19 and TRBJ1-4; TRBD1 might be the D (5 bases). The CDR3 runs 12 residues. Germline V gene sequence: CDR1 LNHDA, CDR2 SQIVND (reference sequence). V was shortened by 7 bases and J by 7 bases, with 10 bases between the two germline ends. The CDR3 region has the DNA TGTGCCAGTATGGGGCCGGCTGAAAAACTGTTTTTT. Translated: CASMGPAEKLFF.

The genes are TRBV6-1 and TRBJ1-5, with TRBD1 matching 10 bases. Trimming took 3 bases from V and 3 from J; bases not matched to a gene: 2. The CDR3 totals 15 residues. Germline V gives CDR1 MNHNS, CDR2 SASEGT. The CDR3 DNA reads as TGTGCCAGCAGTGAGGGACAGGGGCCCAATCAGCCCCAGCATTTT. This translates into CASSEGQGPNQPQHF.

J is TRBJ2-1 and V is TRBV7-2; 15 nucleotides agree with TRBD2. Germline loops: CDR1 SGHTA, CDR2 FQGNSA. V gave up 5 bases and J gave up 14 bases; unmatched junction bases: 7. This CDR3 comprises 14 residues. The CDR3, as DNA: TGTGCCAGCAGCCGGGGACTAGCGGGGGGCGGGGAGTTCTTC. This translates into CASSRGLAGGGEFF. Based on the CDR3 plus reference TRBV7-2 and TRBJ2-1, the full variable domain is GAGVSQSPSNKVTEKGKDVELRCDPISGHTALYWYRQSLGQGLEFLIYFQGNSAPDKSGLPSDRFSAERTGGSVSTLTIQRTQQEDSAVYLCASSRGLAGGGEFFGPGTRLTVL.

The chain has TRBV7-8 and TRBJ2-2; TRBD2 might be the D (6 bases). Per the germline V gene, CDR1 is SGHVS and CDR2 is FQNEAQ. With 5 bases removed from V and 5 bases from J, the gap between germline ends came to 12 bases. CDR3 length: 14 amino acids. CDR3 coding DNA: TGTGCCAGCAGCCGAGGACTACAGACCGGGGAGCTGTTTTTT. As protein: CASSRGLQTGELFF.

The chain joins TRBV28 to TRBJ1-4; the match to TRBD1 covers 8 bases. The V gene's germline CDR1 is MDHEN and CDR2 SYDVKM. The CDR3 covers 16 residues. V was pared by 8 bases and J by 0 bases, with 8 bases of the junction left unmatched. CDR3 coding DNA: TGTGCCAGCGATTCCCCGACAGGGGCAACTAATGAAAAACTGTTTTTT. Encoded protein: CASDSPTGATNEKLFF. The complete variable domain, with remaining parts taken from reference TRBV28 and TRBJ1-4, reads DVKVTQSSRYLVKRTGEKVFLECVQDMDHENMFWYRQDPGLGLRLIYFSYDVKMKEKGDIPEGYSVSREKKERFSLILESASTNQTSMYLCASDSPTGATNEKLFFGSGTQLSVL.

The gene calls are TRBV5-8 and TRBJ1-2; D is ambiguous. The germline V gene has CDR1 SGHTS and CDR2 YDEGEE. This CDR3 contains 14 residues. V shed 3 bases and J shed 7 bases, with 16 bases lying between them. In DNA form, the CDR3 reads TGTGCCAGCAGCTCAAGCCTCGGAACGGGTGGCTACACCTTC. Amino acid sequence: CASSSSLGTGGYTF.

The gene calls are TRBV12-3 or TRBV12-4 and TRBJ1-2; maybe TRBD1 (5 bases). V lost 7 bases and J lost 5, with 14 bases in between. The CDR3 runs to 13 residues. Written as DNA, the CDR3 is TGTGCCAGCACCCTGGAGACAGTTTATGGCTACACCTTC. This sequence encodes CASTLETVYGYTF.

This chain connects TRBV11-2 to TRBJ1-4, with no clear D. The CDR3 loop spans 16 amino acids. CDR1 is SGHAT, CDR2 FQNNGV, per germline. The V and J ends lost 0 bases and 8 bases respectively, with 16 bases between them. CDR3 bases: TGTGCCAGCAGCTTAGACCCCAAGATCTACGGGGAAAAACTGTTTTTT. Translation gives CASSLDPKIYGEKLFF.

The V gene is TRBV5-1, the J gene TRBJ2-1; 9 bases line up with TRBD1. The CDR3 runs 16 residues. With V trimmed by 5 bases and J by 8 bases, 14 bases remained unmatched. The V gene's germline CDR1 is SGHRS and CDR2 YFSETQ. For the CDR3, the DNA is TGCGCCAGCAGTCGGGACTCCACAGGGGGCCTCGATGAGCAGTTCTTC. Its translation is CASSRDSTGGLDEQFF.

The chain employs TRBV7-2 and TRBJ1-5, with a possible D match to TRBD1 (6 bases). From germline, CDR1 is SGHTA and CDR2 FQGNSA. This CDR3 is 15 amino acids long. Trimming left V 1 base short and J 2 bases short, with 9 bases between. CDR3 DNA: TGTGCCAGCAGCTTAGTAGCAGGGGGCAATCAGCCCCAGCATTTT. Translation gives CASSLVAGGNQPQHF.

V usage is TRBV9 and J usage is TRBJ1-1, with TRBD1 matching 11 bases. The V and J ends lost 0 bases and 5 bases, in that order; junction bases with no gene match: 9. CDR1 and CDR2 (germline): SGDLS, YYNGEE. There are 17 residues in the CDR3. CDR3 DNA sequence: TGTGCCAGCAGCGTAGTTGGGGACAGGGGGATTTTGACTGAAGCTTTCTTT. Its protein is CASSVVGDRGILTEAFF.

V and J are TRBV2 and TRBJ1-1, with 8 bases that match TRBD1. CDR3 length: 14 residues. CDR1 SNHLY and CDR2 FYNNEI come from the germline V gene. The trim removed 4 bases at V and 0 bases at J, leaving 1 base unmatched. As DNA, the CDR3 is TGTGCCAGCAGTGTACAGGGGGTGAACACTGAAGCTTTCTTT. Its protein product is CASSVQGVNTEAFF.

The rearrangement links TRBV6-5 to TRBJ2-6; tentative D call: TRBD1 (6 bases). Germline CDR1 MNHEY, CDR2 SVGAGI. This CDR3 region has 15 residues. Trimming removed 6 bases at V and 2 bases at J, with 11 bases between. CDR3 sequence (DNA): TGTGCCAGCAGATTCCAGGGGACTGGGGCCAACGTCCTGACTTTC. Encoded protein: CASRFQGTGANVLTF.

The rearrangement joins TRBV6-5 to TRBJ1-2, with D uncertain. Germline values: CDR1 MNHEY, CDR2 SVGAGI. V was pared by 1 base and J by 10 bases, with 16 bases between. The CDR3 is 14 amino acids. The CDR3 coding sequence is TGTGCCAGCAGTTACTTGGGTACCGAGCGGGCCTACACCTTC. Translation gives CASSYLGTERAYTF.

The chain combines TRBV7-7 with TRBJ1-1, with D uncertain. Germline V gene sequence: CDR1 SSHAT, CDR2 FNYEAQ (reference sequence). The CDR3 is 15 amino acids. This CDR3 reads CAGSPGRSSNTEAFF. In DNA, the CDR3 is TGTGCTGGCAGTCCAGGCAGGTCTTCGAACACTGAAGCTTTCTTT.

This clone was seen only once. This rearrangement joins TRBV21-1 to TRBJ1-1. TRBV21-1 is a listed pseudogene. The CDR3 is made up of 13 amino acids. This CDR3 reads CASRGGKNTEAFF. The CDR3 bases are TGTGCCAGCCGGGGAGGGAAGAACACTGAAGCTTTCTTT.

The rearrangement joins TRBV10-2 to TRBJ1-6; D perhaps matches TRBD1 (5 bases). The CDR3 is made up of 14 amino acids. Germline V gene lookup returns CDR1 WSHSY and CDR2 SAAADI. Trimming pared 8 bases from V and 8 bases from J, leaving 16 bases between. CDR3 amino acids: CASLGGAGDSPLHF. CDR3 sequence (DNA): TGCGCCAGCTTGGGAGGGGCAGGAGATTCACCCCTCCACTTT.

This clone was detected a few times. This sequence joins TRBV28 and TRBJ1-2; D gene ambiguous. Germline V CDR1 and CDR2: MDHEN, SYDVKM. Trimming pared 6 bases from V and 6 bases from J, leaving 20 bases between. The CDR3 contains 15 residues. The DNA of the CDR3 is TGTGCCAGCAGCCCAGGTGTGGTCCAGCTGGATGGCTACACCTTC. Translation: CASSPGVVQLDGYTF.

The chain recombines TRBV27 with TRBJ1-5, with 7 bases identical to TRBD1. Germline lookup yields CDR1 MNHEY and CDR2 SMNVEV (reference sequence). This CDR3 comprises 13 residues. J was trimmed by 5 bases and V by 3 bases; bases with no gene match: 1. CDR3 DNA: TGTGCCAGCAGTTTCGACAGGGATCAGCCCCAGCATTTT. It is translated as CASSFDRDQPQHF.

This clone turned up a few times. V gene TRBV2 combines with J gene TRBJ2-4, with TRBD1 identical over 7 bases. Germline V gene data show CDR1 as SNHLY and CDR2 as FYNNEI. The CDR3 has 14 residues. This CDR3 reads CAIGTELAKNIQYF. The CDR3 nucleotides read TGTGCGATCGGGACAGAGCTAGCCAAAAACATTCAGTACTTC.

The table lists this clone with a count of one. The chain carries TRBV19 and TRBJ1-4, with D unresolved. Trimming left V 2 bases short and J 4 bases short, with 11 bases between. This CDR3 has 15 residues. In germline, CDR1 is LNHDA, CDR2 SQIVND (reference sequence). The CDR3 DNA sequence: TGTGCCAGTAGTATACGGCGGCAGCTTAATGAAAAACTGTTTTTT. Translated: CASSIRRQLNEKLFF.

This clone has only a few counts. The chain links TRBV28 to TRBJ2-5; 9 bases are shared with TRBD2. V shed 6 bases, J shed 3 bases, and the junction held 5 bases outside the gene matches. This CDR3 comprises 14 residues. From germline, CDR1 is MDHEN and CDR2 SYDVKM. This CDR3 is CASRSAGGEETQYF. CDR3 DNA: TGTGCCAGCAGGTCGGCGGGAGGGGAAGAGACCCAGTACTTC.

As DNA, the CDR3 is TGTGCCATCAGTAGACAGGGGGGCAATCAGCCCCAGCATTTT. As protein: CAISRQGGNQPQHF. The J gene is TRBJ1-5, the V gene TRBV10-3, with TRBD1 matching over 9 bases. The germline V gene encodes CDR1 ENHRY and CDR2 SYGVKD. V lost 5 bases and J lost 2; bases outside the gene matches: 1. The length of the CDR3 is 14 residues.

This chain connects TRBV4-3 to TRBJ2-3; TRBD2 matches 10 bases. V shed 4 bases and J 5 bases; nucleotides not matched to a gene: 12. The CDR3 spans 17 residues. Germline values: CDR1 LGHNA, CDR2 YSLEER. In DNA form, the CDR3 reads TGCGCCAGCAGCCGAGCTTCCGCTAGCGGGGGCGGAGATACGCAGTATTTT. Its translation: CASSRASASGGGDTQYF.

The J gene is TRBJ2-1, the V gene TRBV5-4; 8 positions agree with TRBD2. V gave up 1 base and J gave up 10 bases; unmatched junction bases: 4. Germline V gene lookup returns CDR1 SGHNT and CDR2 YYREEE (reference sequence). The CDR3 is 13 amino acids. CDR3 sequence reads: CASSLLLAEEQFF. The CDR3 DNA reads TGTGCCAGCAGCTTGCTACTAGCGGAGGAGCAGTTCTTC.

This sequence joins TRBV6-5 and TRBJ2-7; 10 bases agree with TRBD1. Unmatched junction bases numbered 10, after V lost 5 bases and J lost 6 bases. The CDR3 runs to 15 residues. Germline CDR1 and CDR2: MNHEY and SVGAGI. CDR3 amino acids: CASSLRQGARGEQYF. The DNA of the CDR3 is TGTGCCAGCAGTCTACGACAGGGGGCGAGGGGCGAGCAGTACTTC.

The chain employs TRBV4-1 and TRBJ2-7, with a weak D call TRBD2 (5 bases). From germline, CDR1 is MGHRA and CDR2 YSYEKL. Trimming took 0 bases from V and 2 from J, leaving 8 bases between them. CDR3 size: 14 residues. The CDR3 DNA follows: TGCGCCAGCAGCCAAGACGGCGGGCCCTACGAGCAGTACTTC. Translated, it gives CASSQDGGPYEQYF.

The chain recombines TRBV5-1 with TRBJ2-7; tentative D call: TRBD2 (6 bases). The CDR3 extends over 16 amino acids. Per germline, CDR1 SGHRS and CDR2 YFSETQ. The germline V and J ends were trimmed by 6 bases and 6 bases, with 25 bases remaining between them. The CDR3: CASTPEGTNMGPEQYF. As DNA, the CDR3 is TGCGCCAGCACCCCGGAGGGTACAAATATGGGACCCGAGCAGTACTTC.

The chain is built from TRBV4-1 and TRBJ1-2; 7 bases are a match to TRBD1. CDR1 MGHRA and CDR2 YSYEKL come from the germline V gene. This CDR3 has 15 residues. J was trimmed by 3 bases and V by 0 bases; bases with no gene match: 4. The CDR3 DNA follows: TGCGCCAGCAGCCAAGAAGGGCAGGGGGACTATGGCTACACCTTC. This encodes CASSQEGQGDYGYTF.